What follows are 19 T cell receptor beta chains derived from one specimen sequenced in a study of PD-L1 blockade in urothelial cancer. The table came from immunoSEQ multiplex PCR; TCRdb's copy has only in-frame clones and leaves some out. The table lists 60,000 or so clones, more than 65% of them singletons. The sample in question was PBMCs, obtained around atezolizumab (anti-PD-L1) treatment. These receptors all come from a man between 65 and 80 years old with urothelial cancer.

The CDR3 region is CASSFTGGGSYEQYF. For the CDR3, the DNA is TGTGCCAGCAGCTTCACAGGGGGCGGATCCTACGAGCAGTACTTC. V and J are TRBV7-2 and TRBJ2-7, with 9 bases lining up with TRBD1. Germline trimming cut 3 bases from V and 1 base from J; bases unmatched to any gene: 4. The CDR3 is 15 amino acids. In germline, CDR1 is SGHTA, CDR2 FQGNSA.

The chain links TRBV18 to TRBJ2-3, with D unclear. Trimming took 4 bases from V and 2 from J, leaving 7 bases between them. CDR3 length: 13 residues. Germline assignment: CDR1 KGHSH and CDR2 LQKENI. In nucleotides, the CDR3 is TGTGCCAGCTCACGGCAGGACACAGATACGCAGTATTTT. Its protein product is CASSRQDTDTQYF.

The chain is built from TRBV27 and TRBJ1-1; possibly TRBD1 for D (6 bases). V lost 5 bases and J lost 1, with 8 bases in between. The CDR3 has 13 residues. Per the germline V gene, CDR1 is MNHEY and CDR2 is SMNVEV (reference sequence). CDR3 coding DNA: TGTGCCAGCAGTCAACAGGGGAACACTGAAGCTTTCTTT. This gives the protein CASSQQGNTEAFF.

In nucleotides, the CDR3 is TGTGCCAGCAGTGACGGGAGGTGGCAAGAGACCCAGTACTTC. Protein sequence: CASSDGRWQETQYF. The chain uses TRBV6-1 and TRBJ2-5, with 7 bases matching TRBD2. Germline values: CDR1 MNHNS, CDR2 SASEGT. Trimming at V came to 3 bases and at J to 2 bases, leaving 3 bases not matched to a gene. The CDR3 is 14 amino acids.

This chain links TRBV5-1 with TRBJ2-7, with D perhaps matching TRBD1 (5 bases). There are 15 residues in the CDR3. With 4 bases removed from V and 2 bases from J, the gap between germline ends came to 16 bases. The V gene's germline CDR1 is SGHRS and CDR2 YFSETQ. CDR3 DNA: TGCGCCAGCAGCCAATATTCAGGACAAACCTACGAGCAGTACTTC. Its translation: CASSQYSGQTYEQYF.

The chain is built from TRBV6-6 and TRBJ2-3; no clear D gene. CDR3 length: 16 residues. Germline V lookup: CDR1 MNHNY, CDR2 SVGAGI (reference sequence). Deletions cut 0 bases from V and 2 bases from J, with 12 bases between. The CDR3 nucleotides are TGTGCCAGCAGTTACTCCCAGGCTGTTAACACAGATACGCAGTATTTT. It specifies CASSYSQAVNTDTQYF.

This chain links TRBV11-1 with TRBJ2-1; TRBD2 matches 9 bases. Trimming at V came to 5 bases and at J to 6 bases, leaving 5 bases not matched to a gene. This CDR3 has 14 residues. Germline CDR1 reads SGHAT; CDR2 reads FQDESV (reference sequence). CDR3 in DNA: TGTGCCAGCAGCAGTAGCGGGAGAGGCAATGAGCAGTTCTTC. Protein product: CASSSSGRGNEQFF. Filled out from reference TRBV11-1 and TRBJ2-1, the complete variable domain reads EAEVAQSPRYKITEKSQAVAFWCDPISGHATLYWYRQILGQGPELLVQFQDESVVDDSQLPKDRFSAERLKGVDSTLKIQPAELGDSAMYLCASSSSGRGNEQFFGPGTRLTVL.

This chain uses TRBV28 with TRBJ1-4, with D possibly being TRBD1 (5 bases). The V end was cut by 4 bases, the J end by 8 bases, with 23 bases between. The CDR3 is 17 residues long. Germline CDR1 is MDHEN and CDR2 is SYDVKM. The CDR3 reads CASSSPQVAASGEKLFF. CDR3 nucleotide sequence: TGTGCCAGCAGTTCCCCCCAGGTGGCAGCATCAGGGGAAAAACTGTTTTTT.

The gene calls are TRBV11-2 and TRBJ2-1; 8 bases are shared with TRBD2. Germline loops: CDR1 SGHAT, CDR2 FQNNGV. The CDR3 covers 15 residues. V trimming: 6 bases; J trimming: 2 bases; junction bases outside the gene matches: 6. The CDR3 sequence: CASSLVSGAYNEQFF. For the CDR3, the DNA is TGTGCCAGCAGTTTGGTTAGCGGGGCCTACAATGAGCAGTTCTTC.

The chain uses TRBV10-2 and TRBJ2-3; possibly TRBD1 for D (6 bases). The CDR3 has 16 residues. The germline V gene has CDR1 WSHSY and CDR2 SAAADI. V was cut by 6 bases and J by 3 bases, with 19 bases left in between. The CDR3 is CASSVTGIPGTDTQYF. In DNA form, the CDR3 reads TGCGCCAGCAGCGTAACAGGGATTCCTGGTACAGATACGCAGTATTTT.

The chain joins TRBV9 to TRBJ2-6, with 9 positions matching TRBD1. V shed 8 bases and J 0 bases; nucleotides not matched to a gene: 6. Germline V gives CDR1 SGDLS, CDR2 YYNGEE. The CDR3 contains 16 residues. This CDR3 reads CASTGGTFSGANVLTF. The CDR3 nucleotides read TGTGCCAGTACAGGGGGCACTTTCTCTGGGGCCAACGTCCTGACTTTC.

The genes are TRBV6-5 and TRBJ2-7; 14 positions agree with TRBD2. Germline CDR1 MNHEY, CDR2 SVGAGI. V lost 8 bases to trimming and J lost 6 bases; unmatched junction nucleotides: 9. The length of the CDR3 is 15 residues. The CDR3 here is CASGRGTSGSLEQYF. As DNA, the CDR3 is TGTGCCAGCGGCCGAGGGACTAGCGGGAGCCTCGAGCAGTACTTC.

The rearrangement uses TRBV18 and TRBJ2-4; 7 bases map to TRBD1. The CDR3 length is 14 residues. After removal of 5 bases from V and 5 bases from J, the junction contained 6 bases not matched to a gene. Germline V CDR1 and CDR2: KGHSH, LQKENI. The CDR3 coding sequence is TGTGCCAGCTCAATGACAGGGATCGAAAACATTCAGTACTTC. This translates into CASSMTGIENIQYF.

CDR3 sequence (DNA): TGTGCCAGCAGCCAAGATTTTGGTCGACTAGCGGGACTCCCCGGGGAGCTGTTTTTT. It encodes CASSQDFGRLAGLPGELFF. This chain joins TRBV4-2 and TRBJ2-2; 11 nucleotides align to TRBD2. The V gene's germline CDR1 is LGHNA and CDR2 YNFKEQ. The CDR3 is made up of 19 amino acids. With 0 bases clipped from V and 6 bases from J, the junction kept 12 bases outside the gene matches.

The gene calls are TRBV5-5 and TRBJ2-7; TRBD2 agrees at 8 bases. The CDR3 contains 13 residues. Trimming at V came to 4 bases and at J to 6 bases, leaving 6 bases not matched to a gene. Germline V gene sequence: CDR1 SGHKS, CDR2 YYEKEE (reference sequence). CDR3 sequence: CASSRAGVAEQYF. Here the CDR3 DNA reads TGTGCCAGCAGCCGAGCGGGAGTTGCCGAGCAGTACTTC.

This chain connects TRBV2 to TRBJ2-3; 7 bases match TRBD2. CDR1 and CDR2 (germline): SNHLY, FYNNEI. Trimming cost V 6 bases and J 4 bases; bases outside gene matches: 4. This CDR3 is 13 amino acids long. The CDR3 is CASRISGSDTQYF. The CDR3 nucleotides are TGTGCCAGCAGGATTAGCGGGTCAGATACGCAGTATTTT.

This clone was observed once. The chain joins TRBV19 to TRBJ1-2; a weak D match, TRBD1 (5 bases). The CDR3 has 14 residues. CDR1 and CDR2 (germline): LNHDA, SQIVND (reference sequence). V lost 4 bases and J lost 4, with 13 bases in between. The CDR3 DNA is TGTGCCAGTAGTAGCCAGGGTGAAGCCTATGGCTACACCTTC. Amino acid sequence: CASSSQGEAYGYTF.

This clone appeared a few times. The CDR3: CASSPGGGGYTF. In DNA form, the CDR3 reads TGTGCCAGCAGCCCTGGCGGGGGTGGCTACACCTTC. This sequence joins TRBV5-6 and TRBJ1-2; D might be TRBD1 (5 bases). The germline gives CDR1 SGHDT, CDR2 YYEEEE. The CDR3 consists of 12 residues. V lost 4 bases and J 7 bases, leaving 11 bases between the germline ends.

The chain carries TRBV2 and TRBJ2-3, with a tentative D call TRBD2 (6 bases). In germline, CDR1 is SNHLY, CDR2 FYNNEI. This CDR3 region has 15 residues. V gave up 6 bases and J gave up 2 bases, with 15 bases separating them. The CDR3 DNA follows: TGTGCCAGCAGCCCCTATAGCGGATCCACAGATACGCAGTATTTT. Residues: CASSPYSGSTDTQYF.